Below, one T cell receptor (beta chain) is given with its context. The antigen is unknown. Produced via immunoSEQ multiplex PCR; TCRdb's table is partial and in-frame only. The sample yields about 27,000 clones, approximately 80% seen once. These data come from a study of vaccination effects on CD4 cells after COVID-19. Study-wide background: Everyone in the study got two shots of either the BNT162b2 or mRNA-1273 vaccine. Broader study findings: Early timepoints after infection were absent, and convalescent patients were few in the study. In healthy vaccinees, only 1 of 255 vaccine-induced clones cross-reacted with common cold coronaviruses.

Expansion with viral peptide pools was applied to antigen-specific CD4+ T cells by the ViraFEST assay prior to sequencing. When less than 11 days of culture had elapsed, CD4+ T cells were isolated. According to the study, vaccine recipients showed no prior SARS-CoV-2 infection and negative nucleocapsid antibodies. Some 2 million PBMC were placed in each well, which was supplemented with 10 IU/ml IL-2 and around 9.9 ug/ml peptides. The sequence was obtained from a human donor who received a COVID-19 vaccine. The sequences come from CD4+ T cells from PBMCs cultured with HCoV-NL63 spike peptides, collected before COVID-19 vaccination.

DNA for the CDR3: TGTGCCAGCAGCTTAACCGGACAGAGCATGAACACTGAAGCTTTCTTT. This translates into CASSLTGQSMNTEAFF. The rearrangement joins TRBV11-2 to TRBJ1-1, with D perhaps TRBD1 (6 bases). CDR1 SGHAT and CDR2 FQNNGV come from the germline V gene. The CDR3 loop spans 16 amino acids. The V end lost 2 bases, the J end lost 0 bases, and 13 bases lay between the germline ends.